This is a list of T cell receptor beta chains from one sample in a study of blood T cell repertoires in COVID-19. The assay was immunoSEQ multiplex PCR, and TCRdb's table has in-frame clones only and misses some. Of some 100,000 clones in the sample, approximately 90% were seen once. Material for sequencing was peripheral blood. Source of these receptors: a man aged 50 to 60 with acute or convalescent COVID-19. Both conserved end residues are part of each CDR3. The D gene is left open where the match is weak. Clone sizes are given selectively: once, few, many, or a class where the clone is expanded.

d_gene	v_gene	j_gene	abundance	CDR3nt	CDR3aa
.	TRBV11-2	TRBJ2-7	.	TGTGCCAGCAGCTCCCTTACACTAGAGGAGGGATTC	CASSSLTLEEGF
TRBD1	TRBV6-5	TRBJ1-2	.	TGTGCCAGCAGTTCTCCAGGACAGGGGATCAGAGATGGCTACACCTTC	CASSSPGQGIRDGYTF
TRBD1	TRBV7-2	TRBJ1-5	.	TGTGCCAGCAGCTTCAGGGTAAGGGACAGACAGCCCCAGCATTTT	CASSFRVRDRQPQHF
.	TRBV7-2	TRBJ2-3	.	TGTGCCAGCAGCTTAGAGCTAGCATCGGATACGCAGTATTTT	CASSLELASDTQYF
TRBD2	TRBV5-1	TRBJ2-3	once	TGCGCCAGCAGCTTGGAGTTGGGGACTAGCGGGACTAGCACAGATACGCAGTATTTT	CASSLELGTSGTSTDTQYF
.	TRBV12-3/TRBV12-4	TRBJ1-2	.	TGTGCCAGCAGAGTTACAGGGAACTATGGCTACACCTTC	CASRVTGNYGYTF
TRBD1	TRBV11-2	TRBJ1-2	.	TGTGCCAGCAGCGTCTCAGGGGGCTATGGCTACACCTTC	CASSVSGGYGYTF
.	TRBV4-1	TRBJ2-2	.	TGCGCCAGCCGGCGGGAGAACACCGGGGAGCTGTTTTTT	CASRRENTGELFF
.	TRBV7-6	TRBJ2-7	.	TGTGCCAGCAGTCCCCGCCGCGGGGATTCCTACGAGCAGTACTTC	CASSPRRGDSYEQYF
.	TRBV4-2	TRBJ2-1	.	TGTGCCAGCAGCCAAGATACGCCTTTCTCAACTACCTACAATGAGCAGTTCTTC	CASSQDTPFSTTYNEQFF